These 27 T cell receptor beta chains originate from one sample sequenced in a study of spatial heterogeneity in lung cancer. The time point was: sample taken at primary tumor resection. Researchers sequenced whole RNA taken from tumor, nontumor lung or frozen PBMC without sorting. One entry per CDR3 protein, called by TCRdb with MiXCR from the 5' RACE reads. The sample holds over 90,000 distinct CDR3 sequences, approximately 8.9% seen once. Sequencing was performed on PBMCs, taken at surgery. The receptor set was obtained from a male donor with early-stage non-small cell lung cancer.

This clonotype was detected only a few times. The chain combines TRBV29-1 with TRBJ2-1; weak D call: TRBD2 (7 bases). Germline CDR1 is SQVTM and CDR2 is ANQGSEA. V was pared by 3 bases and J by 7 bases, with 16 bases between. The CDR3 length is 14 residues. The CDR3 spells CSVDRGTNSNEQFF. The CDR3 region has the DNA TGCAGCGTTGATAGGGGGACTAATTCGAATGAGCAGTTCTTC.

This clonotype was counted ten times or more. This chain uses TRBV7-8 with TRBJ1-4; D perhaps matches TRBD1 (5 bases). Trimming stripped 5 bases from V and 6 bases from J, with 19 bases between. Germline loops: CDR1 SGHVS, CDR2 FQNEAQ. CDR3 length equals 16 residues. The DNA for the CDR3 is TGTGCCAGCAGCCCGATAGGGCAGGGTCGAGATGAAAAACTGTTTTTT. Translation: CASSPIGQGRDEKLFF.

This chain uses TRBV5-6 with TRBJ2-7; D is perhaps TRBD1 (5 bases). The V end was cut by 1 base, the J end by 2 bases, with 7 bases between. The CDR3 length is 13 residues. Germline assignment: CDR1 SGHDT and CDR2 YYEEEE. CDR3 in DNA: TGTGCCAGCAGCTTGCAGGGCCCCTACGAGCAGTACTTC. It specifies CASSLQGPYEQYF. The variable domain in full, completed from reference TRBV5-6 and TRBJ2-7, reads DAGVTQSPTHLIKTRGQQVTLRCSPKSGHDTVSWYQQALGQGPQFIFQYYEEEERQRGNFPDRFSGHQFPNYSSELNVNALLLGDSALYLCASSLQGPYEQYFGPGTRLTVT.

This clonotype was counted at least ten times. The chain recombines TRBV20-1 with TRBJ1-1, with D maybe TRBD1 (6 bases). Trimming stripped 8 bases from V and 1 base from J, with 17 bases between. The CDR3 totals 14 residues. CDR1 is DFQATT, CDR2 SNEGSKA, per germline (reference sequence). The CDR3: CSPLTGGRNTEAFF. The DNA of the CDR3 is TGCAGTCCCCTCACCGGGGGCAGGAACACTGAAGCTTTCTTT.

At least ten counts were recorded for this clonotype. The J gene is TRBJ2-7, the V gene TRBV28; D is uncertain. Trimming took off 1 base at V and 2 bases at J, with 6 bases between the two ends. Germline CDR1 reads MDHEN; CDR2 reads SYDVKM. The CDR3 runs to 13 residues. CDR3: CASSLSKTYEQYF. CDR3 sequence (DNA): TGTGCCAGCAGTTTATCCAAGACCTACGAGCAGTACTTC.

Only a few counts were recorded for this clonotype. This chain's CDR3 is CSARGGRAYNSPLHF. In DNA form, the CDR3 reads TGCAGTGCTAGAGGCGGCAGGGCTTATAATTCACCCCTCCACTTT. The chain employs TRBV20-1 and TRBJ1-6; the D gene is possibly TRBD1 (5 bases). Trimming stripped 1 base from V and 4 bases from J, with 11 bases between. Germline-derived CDR1 and CDR2 are DFQATT and SNEGSKA (reference sequence). The CDR3 is made up of 15 amino acids.

This clonotype was detected only a few times. The rearrangement joins TRBV23-1 to TRBJ1-3; D is uncertain. TRBV23-1 qualifies as an ORF whose function is uncertain. The CDR3 loop spans 17 amino acids. The V and J ends lost 1 base and 0 bases respectively, with 13 bases between them. The DNA for the CDR3 is TGCGCCAGCAGTCAATTGCTTATTAATAGCTCTGGAAACACCATATATTTT. As protein: CASSQLLINSSGNTIYF.

This clonotype was detected only a few times. The chain has TRBV3-1 and TRBJ2-5; D is possibly TRBD2 (7 bases). V shed 5 bases and J shed 1 base, with 11 bases lying between them. CDR1 is LGHDT, CDR2 YNNKEL, per germline (reference sequence). The CDR3 loop spans 14 amino acids. CDR3 protein: CASSRRGAQETQYF. For the CDR3, the DNA is TGTGCCAGCAGCAGACGGGGGGCCCAAGAGACCCAGTACTTC.

The sample holds a few counts of this clonotype. The V gene is TRBV3-1, the J gene TRBJ2-4; D unclear. V was clipped by 1 base and J by 9 bases, with 13 bases between them. CDR1 and CDR2 from the germline V gene are LGHDT and YNNKEL (reference sequence). There are 14 residues in the CDR3. The CDR3 region is CASSQGLSVVIQYF. CDR3 nucleotide sequence: TGTGCCAGCAGCCAAGGGCTTTCCGTTGTCATTCAGTACTTC.

This clonotype was seen many times. J is TRBJ2-3 and V is TRBV5-6; D is uncertain. V was cut by 3 bases and J by 2 bases, with 10 bases left in between. The V gene's germline CDR1 is SGHDT and CDR2 YYEEEE. This CDR3 has 14 residues. The CDR3 protein is CASSWGKNTDTQYF. The DNA of the CDR3 is TGTGCCAGCAGCTGGGGAAAGAACACAGATACGCAGTATTTT.

This clonotype was seen repeatedly, ten times or more. J is TRBJ1-1 and V is TRBV14, with D unclear. The germline V gene encodes CDR1 SGHDN and CDR2 FVKESK. The CDR3 runs 13 residues. Deletions cut 1 base from V and 2 bases from J, with 5 bases between. The CDR3 loop reads CASSQVSNTEAFF. DNA of the CDR3: TGTGCCAGCAGCCAAGTTTCAAACACTGAAGCTTTCTTT.

The sample holds many counts of this clonotype. This chain joins TRBV29-1 and TRBJ2-4; TRBD2 matches at 11 bases. Germline values: CDR1 SQVTM, CDR2 ANQGSEA. Germline trimming cut 4 bases from V and 6 bases from J; bases unmatched to any gene: 8. The CDR3 is 15 residues long. CDR3 DNA: TGCAGCGTTGGAACTAGCGGGAGCAGTAGAAACATTCAGTACTTC. Protein product: CSVGTSGSSRNIQYF.

The J gene is TRBJ2-5, the V gene TRBV12-3 or TRBV12-4, with a tentative D call TRBD1 (6 bases). The CDR3 spans 14 residues. Trimming shortened V by 7 bases and J by 6 bases, and 18 bases separated the two germline ends. The CDR3 reads CASNPTGRGQTQYF. The DNA for the CDR3 is TGTGCCAGCAATCCTACGGGCAGGGGACAGACCCAGTACTTC.

There are many counts of this clonotype. The chain employs TRBV28 and TRBJ1-4; 8 nucleotides align to TRBD1. The germline gives CDR1 MDHEN, CDR2 SYDVKM. Trimming cost V 7 bases and J 2 bases; bases outside gene matches: 6. The CDR3 length is 15 residues. The CDR3 loop is CASTAGDRTNEKLFF. CDR3 nucleotide sequence: TGTGCCAGCACAGCAGGGGACAGGACTAATGAAAAACTGTTTTTT. Combining the CDR3 with reference TRBV28 and TRBJ1-4 gives the whole variable domain DVKVTQSSRYLVKRTGEKVFLECVQDMDHENMFWYRQDPGLGLRLIYFSYDVKMKEKGDIPEGYSVSREKKERFSLILESASTNQTSMYLCASTAGDRTNEKLFFGSGTQLSVL.

Ten or more counts support this clonotype. The chain uses TRBV6-4 and TRBJ2-1, with D possibly being TRBD1 (6 bases). The CDR3 length is 13 residues. The germline V gene encodes CDR1 MRHNA and CDR2 SNTAGT. V was trimmed by 4 bases and J by 4 bases, leaving 8 bases between them. The CDR3 sequence is CASSGTVYNEQFF. The DNA for the CDR3 is TGTGCCAGCAGTGGGACAGTATACAATGAGCAGTTCTTC.

This clonotype has only a few counts. The V call is TRBV29-1, the J call TRBJ2-7; a weak D match, TRBD1 (6 bases). Trimming took off 2 bases at V and 5 bases at J, with 13 bases between the two ends. The length of the CDR3 is 13 residues. CDR1 is SQVTM and CDR2 is ANQGSEA in the germline V gene. In DNA form, the CDR3 reads TGCAGCGTTGAATGGCAGGGGCACGACGAGCAGTACTTC. This codes for CSVEWQGHDEQYF.

In its sample, this clonotype was seen a few times. This sequence joins TRBV5-1 and TRBJ2-1; D may be TRBD1 or TRBD2 (5 bases each). This CDR3 has 15 residues. The V and J ends lost 7 bases and 4 bases respectively, with 18 bases between them. Germline assignment: CDR1 SGHRS and CDR2 YFSETQ. The CDR3 sequence: CASSERGVRYNEQFF. The CDR3, as DNA: TGCGCCAGCTCCGAAAGAGGGGTAAGGTACAATGAGCAGTTCTTC.

This clonotype was found a few times. V gene TRBV7-8 combines with J gene TRBJ2-1; possible D gene TRBD1, 6 bases. V was cut by 1 base and J by 0 bases, with 10 bases left in between. The CDR3 extends over 16 amino acids. Looked up from germline, CDR1 is SGHVS and CDR2 is FQNEAQ. In DNA form, the CDR3 reads TGTGCCAGCAGCTTAGGGGGGCAAAGCTCCTACAATGAGCAGTTCTTC. This sequence encodes CASSLGGQSSYNEQFF.

This clonotype was seen only a few times. The rearrangement uses TRBV7-2 and TRBJ2-5, with D possibly TRBD2 on 6 matching bases. The V end was cut by 5 bases, the J end by 1 base, with 8 bases between. Germline V gives CDR1 SGHTA, CDR2 FQGNSA. The CDR3 is made up of 13 amino acids. CDR3 loop: CASSVLAQETQYF. CDR3 coding DNA: TGTGCCAGCAGCGTACTAGCCCAAGAGACCCAGTACTTC.

The chain couples TRBV6-1 to TRBJ1-6, with TRBD1 matching 7 bases. The trim removed 4 bases at V and 7 bases at J, leaving 7 bases unmatched. This CDR3 has 15 residues. CDR1 MNHNS and CDR2 SASEGT come from the germline V gene. CDR3 protein: CASSVTGAVNSPLHF. The CDR3 coding sequence is TGTGCCAGCAGTGTTACAGGGGCGGTCAATTCACCCCTCCACTTT.

This clonotype was observed a few times. The rearrangement uses TRBV21-1 and TRBJ2-5; the listed D gene, TRBD2, was not tested against the DNA. TRBV21-1 is a pseudogene. CDR3 length: 17 residues. CDR3 region: CASSIGTSGGAKETQYF. In DNA, the CDR3 is TGTGCCAGCAGCATAGGGACTAGCGGGGGGGCCAAAGAGACCCAGTACTTC.

The V gene is TRBV10-1, the J gene TRBJ2-7; D ambiguous. There are 13 residues in the CDR3. V lost 11 bases to trimming and J lost 3 bases, with 17 bases between them. Germline V lookup: CDR1 WNHNN, CDR2 SYGVQD (reference sequence). The CDR3 region is CASPGQYYYEQYF. In DNA, the CDR3 is TGCGCCTCCCCCGGGCAGTACTACTACGAGCAGTACTTC.

The chain joins TRBV11-2 to TRBJ2-3; tentative D call: TRBD1 (6 bases). Trimming left V 5 bases short and J 7 bases short, with 13 bases between. CDR3 length: 13 residues. Germline CDR1 SGHAT, CDR2 FQNNGV. The CDR3 region has the DNA TGTGCCAGCAGCCTAGGGACAACCTATACGCAGTATTTT. Translated: CASSLGTTYTQYF.

In its sample, this clonotype was seen a few times. J is TRBJ2-6 and V is TRBV6-5; TRBD1 is a possible D gene (6 bases). The CDR3 covers 15 residues. CDR1 is MNHEY, CDR2 SVGAGI, per germline. V gave up 5 bases and J gave up 1 base, with 9 bases separating them. The CDR3 bases are TGTGCCAGCAGTCGCAGGGGATCTGGGGCCAACGTCCTGACTTTC. Translating gives CASSRRGSGANVLTF.

This clonotype was detected ten times or more. The chain has TRBV28 and TRBJ2-7, with D unresolved. V was cut by 3 bases and J by 2 bases, with 8 bases left in between. This CDR3 is 13 amino acids long. Per germline, CDR1 MDHEN and CDR2 SYDVKM. The CDR3 DNA is TGTGCCAGCAGTTTTGGGGATACCTACGAGCAGTACTTC. Amino acids: CASSFGDTYEQYF. Filled out from reference TRBV28 and TRBJ2-7, the complete variable domain reads DVKVTQSSRYLVKRTGEKVFLECVQDMDHENMFWYRQDPGLGLRLIYFSYDVKMKEKGDIPEGYSVSREKKERFSLILESASTNQTSMYLCASSFGDTYEQYFGPGTRLTVT.

Ten or more counts support this clonotype. The V gene is TRBV6-2 or TRBV6-3, the J gene TRBJ2-2; 9 positions match TRBD2. J lost 6 bases, V lost 6 bases, and 14 bases had no gene match. The CDR3 length is 17 residues. Per the germline V gene, CDR1 is MNHEY and CDR2 is SVGEGT. Here the CDR3 reads CASRPRSGGPVPGELFF. The CDR3 bases are TGTGCCAGCAGACCCAGGAGCGGGGGGCCCGTACCCGGGGAGCTGTTTTTT.

This clonotype has a handful of counts. The chain is built from TRBV5-1 and TRBJ2-3; no definite D call. Germline CDR1 is SGHRS and CDR2 is YFSETQ. Trimming stripped 1 base from V and 4 bases from J, with 10 bases between. This CDR3 has 14 residues. The CDR3 spells CASSLNRAADTQYF. CDR3 nucleotides: TGCGCCAGCAGCTTGAACCGGGCTGCAGATACGCAGTATTTT.